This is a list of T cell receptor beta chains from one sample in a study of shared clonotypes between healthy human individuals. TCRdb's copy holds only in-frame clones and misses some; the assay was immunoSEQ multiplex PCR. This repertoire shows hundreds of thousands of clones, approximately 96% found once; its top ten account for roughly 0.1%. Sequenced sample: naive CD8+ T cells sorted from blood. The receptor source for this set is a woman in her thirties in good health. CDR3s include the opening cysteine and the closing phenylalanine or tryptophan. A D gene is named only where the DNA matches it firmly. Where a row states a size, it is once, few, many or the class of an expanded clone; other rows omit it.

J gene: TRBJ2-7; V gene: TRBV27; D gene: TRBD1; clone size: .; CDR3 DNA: TGTGCCAGCAGTCTCAGGACAGGCTACTACGAGCAGTACTTC; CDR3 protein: CASSLRTGYYEQYF
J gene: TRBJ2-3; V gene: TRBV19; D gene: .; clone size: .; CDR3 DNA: TGTGCCAGTAGTATAGTAGGAGGGGCAGATACGCAGTATTTT; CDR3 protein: CASSIVGGADTQYF
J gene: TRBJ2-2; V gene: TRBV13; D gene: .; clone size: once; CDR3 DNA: TGTGCCAGCAGCTTGACGAACACCGGGGAGCTGTTTTTT; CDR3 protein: CASSLTNTGELFF
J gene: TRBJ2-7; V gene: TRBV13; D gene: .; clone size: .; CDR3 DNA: TGTGCCAGCAGCTTAGAGCCGAACTACGAGCAGTACTTC; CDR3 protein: CASSLEPNYEQYF
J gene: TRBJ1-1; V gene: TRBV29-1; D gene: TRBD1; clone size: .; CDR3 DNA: TGCAGCGTTGAAGATATTAGGACAGGGGGCATCGATGAAGCTTTCTTT; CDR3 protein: CSVEDIRTGGIDEAFF
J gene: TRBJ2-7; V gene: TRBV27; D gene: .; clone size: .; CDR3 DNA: TGTGCCAGCAGTTTAGCGGGCCTCTCCTACGAGCAGTACTTC; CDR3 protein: CASSLAGLSYEQYF
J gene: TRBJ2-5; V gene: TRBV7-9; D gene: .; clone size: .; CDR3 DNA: TGTGCCAGCAGCTTACTCCAAGCGGGTATACAAGAGACCCAGTACTTC; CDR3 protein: CASSLLQAGIQETQYF
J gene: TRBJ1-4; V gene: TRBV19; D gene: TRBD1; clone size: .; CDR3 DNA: TGTGCCAGTACCCAGACAGGGTATCGTGAAAAACTGTTTTTT; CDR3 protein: CASTQTGYREKLFF
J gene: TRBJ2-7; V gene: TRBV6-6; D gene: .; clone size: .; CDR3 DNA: TGTGCCAGCAGTTACGCGGGCACCTCCTACGAGCAGTACTTC; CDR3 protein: CASSYAGTSYEQYF
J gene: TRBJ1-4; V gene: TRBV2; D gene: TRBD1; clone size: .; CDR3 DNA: TGTGCCAGCAGTGAGGAGGGGGCGAGGTGGAATGAAAAACTGTTTTTT; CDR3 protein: CASSEEGARWNEKLFF
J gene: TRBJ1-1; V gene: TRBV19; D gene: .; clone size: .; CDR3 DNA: TGTGCCAGTAGTATCCGGGACGGGAACACTGAAGCTTTCTTT; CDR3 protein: CASSIRDGNTEAFF
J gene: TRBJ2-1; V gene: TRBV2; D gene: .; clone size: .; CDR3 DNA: TGTGCCAGCGTCCTCGGGACCCTAAGTGACAATGAGCAGTTCTTC; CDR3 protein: CASVLGTLSDNEQFF
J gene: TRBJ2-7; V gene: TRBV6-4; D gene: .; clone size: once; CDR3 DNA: TGTGCCAGCAGCCCCCTTCCCCTAGACGCCTACGAGCAGTACTTC; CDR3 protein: CASSPLPLDAYEQYF
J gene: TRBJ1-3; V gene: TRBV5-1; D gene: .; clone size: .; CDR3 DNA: TGCGCCAGCAGCTTGGAGGGCCCTGGAAACACCATATATTTT; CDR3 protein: CASSLEGPGNTIYF
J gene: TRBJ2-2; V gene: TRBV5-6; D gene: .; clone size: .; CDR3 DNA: TGTGCCAGCAGCTTGTTTAGCCTGAACACCGGGGAGCTGTTTTTT; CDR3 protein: CASSLFSLNTGELFF
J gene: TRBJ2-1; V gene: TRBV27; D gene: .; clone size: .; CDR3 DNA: TGTGCCAGCAGTCCTACTAGCTACCACAATGAGCAGTTCTTC; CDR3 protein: CASSPTSYHNEQFF